Listed here are 24 T cell receptor beta chains from one sample, sequenced in a study of early T cells in non-severe SARS-CoV-2 infection. TCRdb redid the calling of the 5' RACE reads with MiXCR, one entry per CDR3 protein. There are about 23,000 distinct CDR3 sequences in the sample; about 5.6% occur only once, and over 8.5% lies in the top ten. The sample consisted of whole blood. Receptors were obtained from an adult who was a healthcare worker with PCR-confirmed SARS-CoV-2 infection or an uninfected control (not recorded which).

This clonotype was found many times. The chain uses TRBV11-2 and TRBJ2-7, with 7 positions matching TRBD2. CDR3 length: 14 amino acids. The V segment lost 5 bases and the J segment 3 bases; nucleotides outside the gene matches: 7. Per the germline V gene, CDR1 is SGHAT and CDR2 is FQNNGV. Here the CDR3 DNA reads TGTGCCAGCAGCCCAAGGACTAGGAGCTACGAGCAGTACGTC. As protein: CASSPRTRSYEQYV.

By sample share, this clonotype is medium-sized (0.01 to 0.1%). The rearrangement uses TRBV7-8 and TRBJ2-3; 8 nucleotides agree with TRBD2. This CDR3 region has 16 residues. In germline, CDR1 is SGHVS, CDR2 FQNEAQ. V lost 2 bases, J lost 1 base, and 5 bases stayed unmatched. For the CDR3, the DNA is TGTGCCAGCAGCTTATCGTGGGGACTAGGCACAGATACGCAGTATTTT. Translating gives CASSLSWGLGTDTQYF.

In this sample, this clonotype turned up many times. The genes are TRBV20-1 and TRBJ2-5; the match to TRBD2 covers 7 bases. With 0 bases clipped from V and 1 base from J, the junction kept 2 bases outside the gene matches. The CDR3 has 14 amino acids. Looked up from germline, CDR1 is DFQATT and CDR2 is SNEGSKA (reference sequence). The CDR3 here is CSAREGGTQETQYF. The CDR3 DNA sequence: TGCAGTGCTAGAGAGGGGGGGACCCAAGAGACCCAGTACTTC.

Regarding this clonotype: This may be a read error: a much more frequent sequence differs by one nucleotide. The CDR3: CSTQRTGGGSEAFF. The CDR3 DNA follows: TGCAGTACTCAACGGACAGGGGGTGGCTCTGAAGCTTTCTTT. The chain joins TRBV20-1 to TRBJ1-1; 10 nucleotides match TRBD1. Germline V gene lookup returns CDR1 DFQATT and CDR2 SNEGSKA (reference sequence). V shed 8 bases and J 6 bases; nucleotides not matched to a gene: 12. The CDR3 totals 14 residues.

This clonotype was recorded at least ten times. Here the CDR3 reads CSVNTGSSGNTIYF. The CDR3 nucleotides read TGCAGCGTTAACACCGGGAGCTCTGGAAACACCATATATTTT. The rearrangement links TRBV29-1 to TRBJ1-3; D not certain. Trimming took 5 bases from V and 0 from J, leaving 11 bases between them. Per germline, CDR1 SQVTM and CDR2 ANQGSEA. The CDR3 covers 14 residues.

The rearrangement uses TRBV11-2 and TRBJ2-5; TRBD2 matches 7 bases. Trimming removed 0 bases from V and 1 base from J; junction bases left unmatched: 5. CDR3 length equals 16 residues. Germline CDR1 SGHAT, CDR2 FQNNGV. CDR3 coding DNA: TGTGCCAGCAGCTTAGAGCTAGCGGTTAGCCAAGAGACCCAGTACTTC. The encoded protein is CASSLELAVSQETQYF.

This clonotype was counted ten times or more. The rearrangement uses TRBV7-2 and TRBJ2-2, with 9 bases fitting TRBD2. The junction had 4 bases not matched to a gene; V was cut back by 1 base and J by 7 bases. The germline V gene has CDR1 SGHTA and CDR2 FQGNSA. CDR3 length: 15 amino acids. CDR3: CASSLGGSGSGELFF. The CDR3 region has the DNA TGTGCCAGCAGCTTAGGCGGTAGCGGGAGCGGGGAGCTGTTTTTT.

The chain links TRBV7-2 to TRBJ1-1; 8 bases agree with TRBD1. This CDR3 is 12 amino acids long. The germline V gene has CDR1 SGHTA and CDR2 FQGNSA. V shed 11 bases and J 4 bases; nucleotides not matched to a gene: 6. The CDR3 sequence is CAGRDRPTEAFF. The CDR3 nucleotides are TGTGCCGGTCGGGACAGGCCCACTGAAGCTTTCTTT.

This clonotype was counted at least ten times. The chain links TRBV7-2 to TRBJ2-5; D gene unclear. This CDR3 is built from 11 residues. V was pared by 2 bases and J by 5 bases, with 3 bases between. Germline CDR1 is SGHTA and CDR2 is FQGNSA. The CDR3 nucleotides are TGTGCCAGCAGCTTAACGGAGACCCAGTACTTC. Translated, it gives CASSLTETQYF.

This clonotype was recorded at least ten times. This sequence joins TRBV20-1 and TRBJ2-2; D ambiguous. Trimming stripped 0 bases from V and 1 base from J, with 6 bases between. The CDR3 loop spans 14 amino acids. Germline V gene lookup returns CDR1 DFQATT and CDR2 SNEGSKA (reference sequence). The CDR3 DNA follows: TGCAGTGCTAGAGATTCGGGGAACACCGGGGAGCTGTTTTTT. Protein product: CSARDSGNTGELFF.

This clonotype was found many times. The rearrangement joins TRBV11-3 to TRBJ2-3; D unclear. CDR1 and CDR2 from the germline V gene are SGHNT and YENEEA. Trimming removed 1 base from V and 5 bases from J, with 4 bases in between. The CDR3 is 12 amino acids. The CDR3, as DNA: TGTGCCAGCAGCTTAGGCTTAGATACGCAGTATTTT. It codes for CASSLGLDTQYF.

A few counts support this clonotype. The chain recombines TRBV19 with TRBJ2-1; 7 positions agree with TRBD2. This CDR3 has 14 residues. The V gene end was trimmed by 8 bases and the J gene end by 9 bases; junction bases not matched to a gene: 13. CDR1 LNHDA and CDR2 SQIVND come from the germline V gene (reference sequence). CDR3 region: CASSTAGSGIEQFF. The DNA for the CDR3 is TGTGCCAGTTCCACCGCGGGGAGCGGGATTGAGCAGTTCTTC. Using reference TRBV19 and TRBJ2-1 for the parts outside the CDR3, the full variable domain is DGGITQSPKYLFRKEGQNVTLSCEQNLNHDAMYWYRQDPGQGLRLIYYSQIVNDFQKGDIAEGYSVSREKKESFPLTVTSAQKNPTAFYLCASSTAGSGIEQFFGPGTRLTVL.

At least ten counts were recorded for this clonotype. The chain joins TRBV5-4 to TRBJ2-5; 10 nucleotides align to TRBD2. Germline V CDR1 and CDR2: SGHNT, YYREEE (reference sequence). This CDR3 is built from 14 residues. Germline trimming cut 4 bases from V and 4 bases from J; bases unmatched to any gene: 4. The CDR3 loop reads CASSPGLATETQYF. The DNA of the CDR3 is TGTGCCAGCAGCCCGGGACTAGCGACAGAGACCCAGTACTTC.

This clonotype has at least ten counts. The chain recombines TRBV5-1 with TRBJ2-3; a possible D gene is TRBD2 (6 bases). Germline V gene lookup returns CDR1 SGHRS and CDR2 YFSETQ. The CDR3 spans 17 residues. The V gene lost 0 bases and the J gene lost 0 bases, with 14 bases spanning the gap. The CDR3 nucleotides read TGCGCCAGCAGCTTGGGATTCCGCGGGGCTAGCACAGATACGCAGTATTTT. It yields the protein CASSLGFRGASTDTQYF.

This clonotype was seen at least ten times. The rearrangement links TRBV29-1 to TRBJ2-5; the D is unclear. CDR1 and CDR2 (germline): SQVTM, ANQGSEA. The length of the CDR3 is 13 residues. Trimming pared 4 bases from V and 2 bases from J, leaving 11 bases between. The CDR3 loop is CSVVQQKQETQYF. CDR3 coding DNA: TGCAGCGTTGTGCAACAGAAGCAAGAGACCCAGTACTTC.

This clonotype has ten or more counts. The chain has TRBV30 and TRBJ2-7; possibly TRBD1 or TRBD2 for D (6 bases each). Germline-derived CDR1 and CDR2 are GTSNPN and SVGIG (reference sequence). This CDR3 has 12 residues. Between the trimmed V and J ends, which lost 0 bases and 6 bases, there was a span of 9 bases. DNA for the CDR3: TGTGCCTGGAGTGTAGGAGGGGGCGAGCAGTACGTC. This codes for CAWSVGGGEQYV.

A word on this clonotype: Germline and junction disagree at one end, which may indicate a read error. CDR3 protein: CTSSGDRLLGAEAFF. The CDR3 region has the DNA TGTACCAGCAGTGGAGACAGGTTGTTGGGGGCTGAAGCTTTCTTT. J is TRBJ1-1 and V is TRBV25-1, with D tentatively TRBD1 (6 bases). CDR1 MGHDK and CDR2 SYGVNS come from the germline V gene. The CDR3 is made up of 15 amino acids.

Relative to its sample, this clonotype is medium-sized. The chain carries TRBV5-1 and TRBJ2-7, with 10 bases fitting TRBD1. Germline V gene data show CDR1 as SGHRS and CDR2 as YFSETQ. The CDR3 loop spans 14 amino acids. Trimming cost V 4 bases and J 3 bases; bases outside gene matches: 4. The CDR3 reads CASSPWTGGYEQYF. CDR3 in DNA: TGCGCCAGCAGCCCCTGGACAGGGGGCTACGAGCAGTACTTC.

This clonotype showed up just a few times. This sequence joins TRBV28 and TRBJ1-5; D is possibly TRBD1 (6 bases). There are 14 residues in the CDR3. V lost 5 bases to trimming and J lost 0 bases, with 8 bases between them. CDR1 and CDR2 (germline): MDHEN, SYDVKM. The CDR3 region has the DNA TGTGCCAGCAGTCAGGACAGTAGCAATCAGCCCCAGCATTTT. Translation: CASSQDSSNQPQHF. Full variable domain (missing parts from reference TRBV28 and TRBJ1-5): DVKVTQSSRYLVKRTGEKVFLECVQDMDHENMFWYRQDPGLGLRLIYFSYDVKMKEKGDIPEGYSVSREKKERFSLILESASTNQTSMYLCASSQDSSNQPQHFGDGTRLSIL.

In its sample, this clonotype was seen many times. The gene calls are TRBV11-2 and TRBJ2-2, with D perhaps TRBD1 (7 bases). This CDR3 has 15 amino acids. CDR1 and CDR2 (germline): SGHAT, FQNNGV. V lost 5 bases, J lost 0 bases, and 10 bases lay in between. CDR3 amino acids: CASSRGTANTGELFF. For the CDR3, the DNA is TGTGCCAGCAGCCGCGGGACAGCGAACACCGGGGAGCTGTTTTTT.

Many counts were recorded for this clonotype. The CDR3 reads CSARDPGFYEQYF. The CDR3 region has the DNA TGCAGTGCTAGAGATCCGGGTTTCTACGAGCAGTACTTC. The genes are TRBV20-1 and TRBJ2-7; no firm D call. The CDR3 contains 13 residues. Germline CDR1 and CDR2: DFQATT and SNEGSKA (reference sequence). The V end lost 0 bases, the J end lost 3 bases, and 9 bases lay between the germline ends.

This clonotype was observed many times. This chain uses TRBV6-2 or TRBV6-3 with TRBJ2-7; D is perhaps TRBD2 (6 bases). Trimming took off 2 bases at V and 1 base at J, with 12 bases between the two ends. Germline V gives CDR1 MNHEY, CDR2 SVGEGT. The CDR3 sequence is 15 residues long. CDR3 sequence (DNA): TGTGCCAGCAGTTACCCCGGGAGACGGTCCTACGAGCAGTACGTC. Amino acids: CASSYPGRRSYEQYV.

CDR3 region: CSAMDGAGVSEQYV. CDR3 nucleotide sequence: TGCAGTGCTATGGACGGAGCGGGAGTAAGTGAGCAGTACGTC. This chain connects TRBV20-1 to TRBJ2-7, with 8 bases identical to TRBD2. CDR1 and CDR2 from the germline V gene are DFQATT and SNEGSKA (reference sequence). J lost 7 bases, V lost 4 bases, and 12 bases had no gene match. This CDR3 spans 14 amino acids.

This clonotype was seen ten or more times. The chain links TRBV18 to TRBJ1-6; a possible D gene is TRBD1 (5 bases). The V end was cut by 3 bases, the J end by 6 bases, with 15 bases between. CDR3 length: 16 residues. Germline CDR1 is KGHSH and CDR2 is LQKENI. The CDR3 protein is CASSPQAGTSNSPLHF. In DNA, the CDR3 is TGTGCCAGCTCACCCCAAGCCGGGACGAGTAATTCACCCCTCCACTTT.